The clone carrying this T cell receptor beta chain was found once. Its cognate antigen is unknown. With 3 bases removed from V and 2 bases from J, the gap between germline ends came to 23 bases. Germline CDR1 GTSNPN, CDR2 SVGIG (reference sequence). CDR3 length equals 19 residues. This specimen comes from a study of PD-1 blockade in classical Hodgkin lymphoma. Time point denoted: newly diagnosed, previously untreated cHL patient sample. Magnetic negative selection served to purify CD4+ T cells out of PBMCs that had been thawed. Method: immunoSEQ multiplex PCR; TCRdb's copy keeps in-frame clones and lacks some. The data hold 20,000 to 25,000 clones, with 90% to 95% observed a single time. Findings of the study overall: Possibly reflecting disease activity or prior therapy, repertoire differences have causes that remain undefined. Reported baseline diversity: healthy donors highest, relapsed/refractory patients lowest.

Sequenced material: CD4+ T cells from blood. This sequence was found in a human donor with classical Hodgkin lymphoma. This chain joins TRBV30 and TRBJ2-6, with D unclear. As DNA, the CDR3 is TGTGCCTGGAGCCTTAAGGGATACGCGAAGGGCGCTGGGGCCAACGTCCTGACTTTC. The encoded protein is CAWSLKGYAKGAGANVLTF. Supplemented by reference TRBV30 and TRBJ2-6, the full variable domain reads SQTIHQWPATLVQPVGSPLSLECTVEGTSNPNLYWYRQAAGRGLQLLFYSVGIGQISSEVPQNLSASRPQDRQFILSSKKLLLSDSGFYLCAWSLKGYAKGAGANVLTFGAGSRLTVL.